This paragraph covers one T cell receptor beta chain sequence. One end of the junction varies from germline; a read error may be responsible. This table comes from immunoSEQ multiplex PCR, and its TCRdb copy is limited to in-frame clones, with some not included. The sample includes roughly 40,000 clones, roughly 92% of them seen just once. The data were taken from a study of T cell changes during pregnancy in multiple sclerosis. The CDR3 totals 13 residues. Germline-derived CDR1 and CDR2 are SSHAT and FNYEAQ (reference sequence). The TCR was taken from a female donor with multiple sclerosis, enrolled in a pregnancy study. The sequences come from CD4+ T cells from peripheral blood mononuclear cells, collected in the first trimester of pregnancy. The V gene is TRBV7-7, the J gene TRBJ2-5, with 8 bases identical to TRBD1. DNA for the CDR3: TGTGCTAGCAGCCTCGGGACAGGAGATCCCCAGTACTTC. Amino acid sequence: CASSLGTGDPQYF.